This TCR beta chain was documented in a study of cytomegalovirus exposure and HLA in healthy donors. Across the whole study: About 200 million T cells yielded 117 million unique TCR beta sequences in earlier analysis. Whole-study results and caveats: Some TCR beta chains (164 of them) were listed as cytomegalovirus-associated. Some public TCRs appeared in many individuals, while most sequences were rare. Sequencing artifact likely explains a cluster of highly shared sequence variants.

Concerning this clone itself: Its specificity is unknown.

The V gene lost 8 bases and the J gene lost 8 bases, with 18 bases spanning the gap. In germline, CDR1 is MNHEY, CDR2 SVGAGI. The CDR3 consists of 13 residues. The PCR had 60 Vbeta and 13 Jbeta primers. Only in-frame clones appear in the TCRdb table, and some are missing; sequencing was by immunoSEQ multiplex PCR. The table for this sample gives about 160,000 clones. The specimen sequenced was PBMCs. The source of this sequence is a woman in her sixties or seventies in good health and CMV-seronegative. The rearrangement links TRBV6-5 to TRBJ1-1; weak D call: TRBD1 (5 bases). The chain's CDR3 is CASLSGTGGEAFF. The CDR3 nucleotides read TGTGCCAGCCTCTCCGGGACCGGGGGAGAAGCTTTCTTT.